The 19 T cell receptor beta chains below were found in one sample sequenced in a study of cytomegalovirus exposure and HLA in healthy donors. Here immunoSEQ multiplex PCR was the method, and the copy in TCRdb shows in-frame clones only, minus some. Of 150,000 to 250,000 clones in the sample, about 81% are singletons; the top ten hold 1% to 1.5%. Sequenced sample: PBMCs. The receptors shown here come from a woman younger than 45 in good health and CMV-seronegative.

This clone was seen a single time. This chain joins TRBV27 and TRBJ1-1; possibly TRBD1 for D (6 bases). Trimming left V 6 bases short and J 0 bases short, with 17 bases between. From germline, CDR1 is MNHEY and CDR2 SMNVEV (reference sequence). CDR3 length: 16 residues. CDR3 bases: TGTGCCAGCAGCCGCGTGGGGGGGCGGATGAACACTGAAGCTTTCTTT. It codes for CASSRVGGRMNTEAFF.

The V gene is TRBV27, the J gene TRBJ2-5, with D possibly matching TRBD2 (6 bases). CDR1 and CDR2 (germline): MNHEY, SMNVEV (reference sequence). The CDR3 has 15 amino acids. V lost 3 bases and J 5 bases, leaving 16 bases between the germline ends. In DNA, the CDR3 is TGTGCCAGCAGTTTGAGATGGGGGGTCGGGGAGACCCAGTACTTC. It specifies CASSLRWGVGETQYF.

The chain links TRBV13 to TRBJ1-3, with TRBD1 as a possible D gene (5 bases). The germline V gene encodes CDR1 PRHDT and CDR2 FYEKMQ (reference sequence). Trimming cost V 5 bases and J 1 base, with 9 bases left between them. The CDR3 has 14 amino acids. The DNA for the CDR3 is TGTGCCAGCAGCCTCGGGGGTTCTGGAAACACCATATATTTT. The encoded protein is CASSLGGSGNTIYF. The whole variable domain, filled in from reference TRBV13 and TRBJ1-3, reads AAGVIQSPRHLIKEKRETATLKCYPIPRHDTVYWYQQGPGQDPQFLISFYEKMQSDKGSIPDRFSAQQFSDYHSELNMSSLELGDSALYFCASSLGGSGNTIYFGEGSWLTVV.

The chain joins TRBV5-5 to TRBJ2-7; TRBD1 is a possible D gene (5 bases). Germline V CDR1 and CDR2: SGHKS, YYEKEE (reference sequence). The CDR3 totals 15 residues. V gave up 1 base and J gave up 2 bases, with 13 bases separating them. CDR3 sequence reads: CASSLRQIKTYEQYF. The CDR3 region has the DNA TGTGCCAGCAGCTTGAGACAGATTAAAACCTACGAGCAGTACTTC.

This clone showed up many times. This sequence joins TRBV13 and TRBJ1-3; weak D call: TRBD1 (5 bases). The CDR3 runs to 14 residues. Per the germline V gene, CDR1 is PRHDT and CDR2 is FYEKMQ (reference sequence). V was shortened by 1 base and J by 2 bases, with 6 bases between the two germline ends. The CDR3 coding sequence is TGTGCCAGCAGCTTAGAGGGGACTGGAAACACCATATATTTT. Translating gives CASSLEGTGNTIYF.

This clone was observed once. The V call is TRBV29-1, the J call TRBJ2-6; a weak D match, TRBD1 (7 bases). Germline CDR1 and CDR2: SQVTM and ANQGSEA. Trimming took 6 bases from V and 3 from J, leaving 15 bases between them. This CDR3 region has 15 residues. The CDR3 coding sequence is TGCAGCGTGGGGGCAGGGGGGATTGGGGCCAACGTCCTGACTTTC. It translates to CSVGAGGIGANVLTF.

The chain combines TRBV6-5 with TRBJ2-1; 13 bases line up with TRBD2. The V segment lost 8 bases and the J segment 8 bases; nucleotides outside the gene matches: 9. Germline-derived CDR1 and CDR2 are MNHEY and SVGAGI. This CDR3 comprises 15 residues. The CDR3 loop is CASGGGTSGDYEQFF. CDR3 in DNA: TGTGCCAGCGGAGGGGGGACTAGCGGGGATTATGAGCAGTTCTTC.

This clone occurred once. The chain couples TRBV2 to TRBJ2-7, with 7 bases lining up with TRBD1. J gave up 3 bases and V 2 bases, and 4 bases lay outside the gene matches. From germline, CDR1 is SNHLY and CDR2 FYNNEI. CDR3 size: 14 residues. The CDR3 protein is CASSEQGENYEQYF. Written as DNA, the CDR3 is TGTGCCAGCAGTGAACAGGGGGAGAACTACGAGCAGTACTTC.

This sequence joins TRBV6-4 and TRBJ1-2, with D tentatively TRBD1 (6 bases). The CDR3 has 13 amino acids. V lost 4 bases, J lost 9 bases, and 15 bases lay in between. CDR1 and CDR2 from the germline V gene are MRHNA and SNTAGT. CDR3 sequence: CASSAQGIGRYTF. For the CDR3, the DNA is TGTGCCAGCAGTGCACAGGGAATCGGCCGCTACACCTTC.

The chain couples TRBV19 to TRBJ1-5; a weak D match, TRBD1 (6 bases). The V gene's germline CDR1 is LNHDA and CDR2 SQIVND (reference sequence). The CDR3 totals 14 residues. V was shortened by 6 bases and J by 3 bases, with 12 bases between the two germline ends. The CDR3 is CASRWGPDNQPQHF. In DNA form, the CDR3 reads TGTGCCAGTAGATGGGGGCCAGACAATCAGCCCCAGCATTTT.

This rearrangement joins TRBV5-4 to TRBJ2-3; TRBD2 matches 15 bases. V shed 4 bases and J 2 bases; nucleotides not matched to a gene: 11. CDR3 length: 19 amino acids. Germline loops: CDR1 SGHNT, CDR2 YYREEE (reference sequence). For the CDR3, the DNA is TGTGCCAGCAGCCGTTCCTCCGGGACTAGCGGGGGGCTCACAGATACGCAGTATTTT. It codes for CASSRSSGTSGGLTDTQYF. Based on the CDR3 plus reference TRBV5-4 and TRBJ2-3, the full variable domain is ETGVTQSPTHLIKTRGQQVTLRCSSQSGHNTVSWYQQALGQGPQFIFQYYREEENGRGNFPPRFSGLQFPNYSSELNVNALELDDSALYLCASSRSSGTSGGLTDTQYFGPGTRLTVL.

The rearrangement joins TRBV5-1 to TRBJ2-5, with TRBD2 matching over 14 bases. CDR1 and CDR2 from the germline V gene are SGHRS and YFSETQ. The length of the CDR3 is 18 residues. J was trimmed by 2 bases and V by 4 bases; bases with no gene match: 10. The CDR3 bases are TGCGCCAGCAGCCTAGGGACTAGCGGGAGTGGGGAGCAAGAGACCCAGTACTTC. Its translation: CASSLGTSGSGEQETQYF.

This clone was seen only a few times. V usage is TRBV18 and J usage is TRBJ2-1, with D possibly being TRBD1 (5 bases). Germline loops: CDR1 KGHSH, CDR2 LQKENI. V was cut by 5 bases and J by 9 bases, with 14 bases left in between. The CDR3 spans 13 residues. Here the CDR3 reads CASSSTQGGEQFF. As DNA, the CDR3 is TGTGCCAGCTCATCCACCCAGGGCGGTGAGCAGTTCTTC.

CDR3 nucleotide sequence: TGTGCCAGTTCATGGGCTAGCGGGAGCGATGAGCAGTTCTTC. Its translation is CASSWASGSDEQFF. This sequence joins TRBV7-9 and TRBJ2-1; TRBD2 matches 10 bases. CDR3 length: 14 amino acids. CDR1 is SEHNR, CDR2 FQNEAQ, per germline (reference sequence). V lost 9 bases to trimming and J lost 8 bases; unmatched junction nucleotides: 10.

The rearrangement joins TRBV30 to TRBJ1-6; D is unclear. The CDR3 has 12 residues. Per germline, CDR1 GTSNPN and CDR2 SVGIG (reference sequence). Trimming shortened V by 5 bases and J by 10 bases, and 12 bases separated the two germline ends. The CDR3 DNA reads as TGTGCCTGGTCACGCGAGAGCTCACCCCTCCACTTT. Residues: CAWSRESSPLHF.

The chain carries TRBV1 and TRBJ1-2; the D call of TRBD1 is as the table states it, not checked on the DNA. TRBV1 is tagged as a pseudogene. This CDR3 comprises 15 residues. The CDR3 coding sequence is TGCACCAGCAGCCAGGACGTACAGGCATGTGAGGGCTACACCTTC. Translated: CTSSQDVQACEGYTF.

The rearrangement joins TRBV11-3 to TRBJ2-7, with D possibly TRBD1 on 6 matching bases. Germline CDR1 is SGHNT and CDR2 is YENEEA. The CDR3 loop spans 14 amino acids. V lost 1 base, J lost 3 bases, and 10 bases lay in between. CDR3 amino acids: CASSLAGVGYEQYF. The DNA of the CDR3 is TGTGCCAGCAGCTTAGCAGGGGTCGGCTACGAGCAGTACTTC.

The chain employs TRBV29-1 and TRBJ2-7; 7 bases map to TRBD1. Germline lookup yields CDR1 SQVTM and CDR2 ANQGSEA. The J segment lost 4 bases and the V segment lost 7 bases, leaving 4 bases of the junction unmatched. The CDR3 consists of 11 residues. The CDR3 here is CSAHRGYEQYF. CDR3 DNA sequence: TGCAGCGCACACAGGGGTTACGAGCAGTACTTC.

This chain connects TRBV6-5 to TRBJ2-1; D may be TRBD2 (7 bases). This CDR3 contains 15 residues. V dropped 4 bases and J dropped 6 bases, with 16 bases sitting between them. Looked up from germline, CDR1 is MNHEY and CDR2 is SVGAGI. The CDR3 bases are TGTGCCAGCAGTTCTCCTGGGGCGGGGGCCAATGAGCAGTTCTTC. Amino acids: CASSSPGAGANEQFF.